The 10 T cell receptor beta chains reported below all come from one sample, sequenced in a study of beta chain features in type 1 diabetes. Isolated RNA was reverse transcribed in full, so expressed TCRB transcripts were sequenced. The method was immunoSEQ multiplex PCR; TCRdb's version includes in-frame clones alone and lacks a portion of them. The table shows more than 150,000 clones, with approximately 13% occurring only once. Input material: central memory CD4+ T cells from blood. The receptors were sampled from a woman between 18 and 30 years old in good health.

This sequence joins TRBV30 and TRBJ1-2, with TRBD1 matching over 7 bases. Germline lookup yields CDR1 GTSNPN and CDR2 SVGIG (reference sequence). V dropped 1 base and J dropped 6; count of bases not matched to a gene: 5. The CDR3 is 13 residues long. In nucleotides, the CDR3 is TGTGCCTGGAGTGACAGGGGCCGGGATGGCTACACCTTC. It is translated as CAWSDRGRDGYTF.

J is TRBJ1-5 and V is TRBV28; D might be TRBD1 (5 bases). Germline CDR1 reads MDHEN; CDR2 reads SYDVKM. Trimming left V 5 bases short and J 0 bases short, with 14 bases between. The CDR3 extends over 16 amino acids. The CDR3 here is CASSGSGSYSNQPQHF. The CDR3, as DNA: TGTGCCAGCAGTGGATCAGGGTCATATAGCAATCAGCCCCAGCATTTT.

The chain is built from TRBV5-1 and TRBJ2-1; 7 bases are a match to TRBD2. There are 16 residues in the CDR3. Germline values: CDR1 SGHRS, CDR2 YFSETQ. V lost 7 bases to trimming and J lost 2 bases; unmatched junction nucleotides: 12. CDR3 sequence reads: CASFLRTGGAYNEQFF. CDR3 nucleotide sequence: TGCGCCAGCTTCCTTCGGACGGGAGGTGCCTACAATGAGCAGTTCTTC.

In its sample, this clone was seen a few times. The V call is TRBV30, the J call TRBJ2-1; 8 positions agree with TRBD1. The CDR3 extends over 15 amino acids. Germline trimming cut 0 bases from V and 4 bases from J; bases unmatched to any gene: 5. Germline V gene data show CDR1 as GTSNPN and CDR2 as SVGIG (reference sequence). As DNA, the CDR3 is TGTGCCTGGAGTGTACCCAGGACAGGGTACAATGAGCAGTTCTTC. Residues: CAWSVPRTGYNEQFF.

This clone was counted between two and nine times. This CDR3 is CAWKLGEVEYF. DNA for the CDR3: TGTGCCTGGAAGTTAGGGGAAGTCGAGTACTTC. This chain uses TRBV30 with TRBJ2-7; D is possibly TRBD1 (5 bases). V was pared by 4 bases and J by 11 bases, with 15 bases between. The CDR3 length is 11 residues. Germline CDR1 and CDR2: GTSNPN and SVGIG (reference sequence).

This clone occurred a few times. V and J are TRBV7-8 and TRBJ2-3; D may be TRBD2 (6 bases). Germline values: CDR1 SGHVS, CDR2 FQNEAQ. The CDR3 contains 16 residues. V lost 1 base and J 2 bases, leaving 13 bases between the germline ends. CDR3 amino acids: CASSLVERANTDTQYF. CDR3 nucleotides: TGTGCCAGCAGCTTAGTAGAGCGGGCAAACACAGATACGCAGTATTTT.

In this sample, this clone turned up a few times. The gene calls are TRBV28 and TRBJ1-2; 9 bases line up with TRBD1. V lost 5 bases to trimming and J lost 2 bases; unmatched junction nucleotides: 12. Germline V CDR1 and CDR2: MDHEN, SYDVKM. The CDR3 totals 17 residues. The CDR3 sequence is CASSPDGTGKFNYGYTF. In DNA form, the CDR3 reads TGTGCCAGCAGTCCAGACGGGACAGGGAAATTCAACTATGGCTACACCTTC.

This clone was seen a few times. The J gene is TRBJ1-2, the V gene TRBV30; 8 positions match TRBD1. The V gene's germline CDR1 is GTSNPN and CDR2 SVGIG (reference sequence). The CDR3 contains 16 residues. Trimming took 0 bases from V and 5 from J; bases not matched to a gene: 11. Here the CDR3 reads CAWSVQGERFRYGYTF. In DNA, the CDR3 is TGTGCCTGGAGTGTACAGGGGGAACGATTTAGATATGGCTACACCTTC. The complete variable domain, with remaining parts taken from reference TRBV30 and TRBJ1-2, reads SQTIHQWPATLVQPVGSPLSLECTVEGTSNPNLYWYRQAAGRGLQLLFYSVGIGQISSEVPQNLSASRPQDRQFILSSKKLLLSDSGFYLCAWSVQGERFRYGYTFGSGTRLTVV.

This clone was observed a few times. This chain links TRBV19 with TRBJ1-1; D ambiguous. From germline, CDR1 is LNHDA and CDR2 SQIVND (reference sequence). Trimming shortened V by 7 bases and J by 2 bases, and 17 bases separated the two germline ends. This CDR3 spans 15 amino acids. The chain's CDR3 is CASNQPKRVNTEAFF. In nucleotides, the CDR3 is TGTGCCAGTAATCAGCCAAAGAGGGTCAACACTGAAGCTTTCTTT.

This clone appeared a few times. J is TRBJ2-4 and V is TRBV28; the D gene is possibly TRBD1 (5 bases). Between the trimmed V and J ends, which lost 3 bases and 0 bases, there was a span of 15 bases. CDR1 is MDHEN and CDR2 is SYDVKM in the germline V gene. This CDR3 is built from 17 residues. The chain's CDR3 is CASSFRRTLLAKNIQYF. The CDR3, as DNA: TGTGCCAGCAGTTTTCGACGGACACTCCTAGCCAAAAACATTCAGTACTTC. The full variable domain, with the rest looked up from reference TRBV28 and TRBJ2-4, is DVKVTQSSRYLVKRTGEKVFLECVQDMDHENMFWYRQDPGLGLRLIYFSYDVKMKEKGDIPEGYSVSREKKERFSLILESASTNQTSMYLCASSFRRTLLAKNIQYFGAGTRLSVL.